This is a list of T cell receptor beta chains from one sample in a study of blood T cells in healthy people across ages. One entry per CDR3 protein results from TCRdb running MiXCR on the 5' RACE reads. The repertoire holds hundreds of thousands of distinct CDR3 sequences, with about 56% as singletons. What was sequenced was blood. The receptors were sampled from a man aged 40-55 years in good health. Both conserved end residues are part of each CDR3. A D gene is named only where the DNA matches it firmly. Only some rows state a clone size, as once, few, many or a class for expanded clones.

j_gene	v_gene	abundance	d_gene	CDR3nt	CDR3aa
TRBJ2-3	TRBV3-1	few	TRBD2	TGTGCCAGCAGCCAAGGGGAGGGGAGCACAGATACGCAGTATTTT	CASSQGEGSTDTQYF
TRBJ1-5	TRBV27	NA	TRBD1	TGTGCCAGCGGGGGGACAGAGAATAGCAATCAGCCCCAGCATTTT	CASGGTENSNQPQHF
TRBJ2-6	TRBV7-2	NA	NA	TGTGCCAGCAGCTTACGTTGGTCTATTGCTGGGGCCAACGTCCTGACTTTC	CASSLRWSIAGANVLTF
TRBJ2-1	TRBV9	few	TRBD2	TGTGCCAGCAGCGTAGGGACTAGCGGGAGGGCATTCAATGAGCAGTTCTTC	CASSVGTSGRAFNEQFF
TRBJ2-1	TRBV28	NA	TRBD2	TGTGCCAGCAGTGTAGGGACTAGCGGTGAGCAGTTCTTC	CASSVGTSGEQFF
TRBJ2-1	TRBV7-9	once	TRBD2	TGTGCCAGCAGCCGGACTAGCGGAGAAGGCTCCTACAATGAGCAGTTCTTC	CASSRTSGEGSYNEQFF
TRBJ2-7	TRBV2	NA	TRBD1	TGTGCCAGCAGTGATGGGACAGGGACCTCTTACGAGCAGTACTTC	CASSDGTGTSYEQYF
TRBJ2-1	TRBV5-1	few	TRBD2	TGCGCCAGCAGCTTGCGCGGTAGCGGGGCTCAGAGGGGTTCCTACAATGAGCAGTTCTTC	CASSLRGSGAQRGSYNEQFF
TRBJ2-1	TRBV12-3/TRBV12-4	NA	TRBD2	TGTGCCAGCAGTTTGGCGGGGGGGAGTAACAATGAGCAGTTCTTC	CASSLAGGSNNEQFF
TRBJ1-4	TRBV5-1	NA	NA	TGCGCCAGCAGCTCGACAGCAACTAATGAAAAACTGTTTTTT	CASSSTATNEKLFF
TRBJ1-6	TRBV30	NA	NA	TGTGCCTGGAGTAGGGACCTCGATGATTCACCCCTCCACTTT	CAWSRDLDDSPLHF
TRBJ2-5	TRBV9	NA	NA	TGTGCCAGCAGCGTAGAACATAGTCAAGAGACCCAGTACTTC	CASSVEHSQETQYF
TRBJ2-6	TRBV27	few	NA	TGTGCCAGCACCTTACAGGGACCCTCTGGGGCCAACGTCCTGACTTTC	CASTLQGPSGANVLTF
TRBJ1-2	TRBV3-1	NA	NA	TGTGCCAGCAGCCAAGGTTCCGCTAGTAACTATGGCTACACCTTC	CASSQGSASNYGYTF
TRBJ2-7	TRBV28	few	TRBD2	TGTGCCAGCAGTTTAACGGCTAGCGGTTCCTACGAGCAGTACTTC	CASSLTASGSYEQYF
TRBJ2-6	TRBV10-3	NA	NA	TGTGCCACCAGTGAGTCGCAGCCTGGGACCAACGTCCTGACTTTC	CATSESQPGTNVLTF
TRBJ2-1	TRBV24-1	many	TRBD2	TGTGCCACCAGTGAGGTTTCCGGGACTAGCGATGAGCAGTTCTTC	CATSEVSGTSDEQFF
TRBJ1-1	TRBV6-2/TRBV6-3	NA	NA	TGTGCCAGCAGGGGTCTCGGGAACACTGAAGCTTTCTTT	CASRGLGNTEAFF
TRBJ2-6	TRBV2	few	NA	TGTGCCAGCAGTGATATTTCAGGCGGTTTAGGCTCTGGGGCCAACGTCCTGACTTTC	CASSDISGGLGSGANVLTF
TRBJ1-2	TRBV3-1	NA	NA	TGTGCCAGCAGCCAGGCGGGGCTTACCTATGGCTACACCTTC	CASSQAGLTYGYTF
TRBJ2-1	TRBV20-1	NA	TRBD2	TGCAGTGCTAGACTAGCGGGAGGGAGGAGTGAGCAGTTCTTC	CSARLAGGRSEQFF
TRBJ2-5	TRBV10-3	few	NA	TGTGCCACCCGGCGGGGAGAGACCCAGTACTTC	CATRRGETQYF
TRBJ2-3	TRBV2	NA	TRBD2	TGTGCCAGCCGTCGGGGACTAGCGGGAGAGGTAGATACGCAGTATTTT	CASRRGLAGEVDTQYF
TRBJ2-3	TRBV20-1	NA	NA	TGCAGTGCTAGCCCACGGGTAGATACGCAGTATTTT	CSASPRVDTQYF
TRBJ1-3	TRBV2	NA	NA	TGTGCCAGCAGGACCGACAGTCATGGAAACACCATATATTTT	CASRTDSHGNTIYF
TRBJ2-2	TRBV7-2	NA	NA	TGTGCCAGCAGCTTATCTTGGGTACATGCGAACACCGGGGAGCTGTTTTTT	CASSLSWVHANTGELFF
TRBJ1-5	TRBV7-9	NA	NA	TGTGCCAGCAGCTTAGAAGCAGGGAATCAGCCCCAGCATTTT	CASSLEAGNQPQHF
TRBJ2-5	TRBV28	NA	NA	TGTGCCAGCAGTTCCCGTAGACAGGCCCAAGAGACCCAGTACTTC	CASSSRRQAQETQYF
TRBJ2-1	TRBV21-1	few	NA	TGTGCCAGGCCAGGGTTCTACAATGAGCAGTTCTTC	CARPGFYNEQFF
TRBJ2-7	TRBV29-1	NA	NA	TGCAGCGCCGAGGGGGGTAGCGGGCTCTCTTCCTACGAGCAGTACTTC	CSAEGGSGLSSYEQYF
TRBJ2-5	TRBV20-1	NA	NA	TGCAGTGCGTCGACCCCCACTGGGGTTAAAGAGACCCAGTACTTC	CSASTPTGVKETQYF
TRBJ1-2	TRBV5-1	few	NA	TGCGCCAGCAGACAGGACCCGAAATATGGCTACACCTTC	CASRQDPKYGYTF
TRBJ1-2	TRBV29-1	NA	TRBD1	TGCAGCGTTCGCCAGGGGGCGAAGGCTAACTATGGCTACACCTTC	CSVRQGAKANYGYTF
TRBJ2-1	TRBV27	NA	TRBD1	TGTGCCAGCAGTTCAACGACAGGGGCTGGGAATGAGCAGTTCTTC	CASSSTTGAGNEQFF
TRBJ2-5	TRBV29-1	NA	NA	TGCAGCACCTCGGTGGAGACCCAGTACTTC	CSTSVETQYF
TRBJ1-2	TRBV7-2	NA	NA	TGTGCCAGCAGTCCTAAGGGGGTCCCGCAGGGCTACACCTTC	CASSPKGVPQGYTF
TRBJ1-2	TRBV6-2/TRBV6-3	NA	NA	TGTGCCAGCCGGAGAGACTTCTGGGGCTACACCTTC	CASRRDFWGYTF
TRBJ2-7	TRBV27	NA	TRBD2	TGTGCCAGCAGCCGTTTTGTAGCGGGGGGCTACGAGCAGTACTTC	CASSRFVAGGYEQYF
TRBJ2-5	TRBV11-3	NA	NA	TGTGCCAGCAGCTTAGATAGGAGCGGTGGACGGGAGACCCAGTACTTC	CASSLDRSGGRETQYF
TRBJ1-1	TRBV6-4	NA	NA	TGTGCCAGCAGTGAAACGGGGATGAACACTGAAGCTTTCTTT	CASSETGMNTEAFF
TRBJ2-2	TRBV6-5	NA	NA	TGTGCCAGCAGTTACTCGTGGGACTCCGGGGAGCTGTTTTTT	CASSYSWDSGELFF
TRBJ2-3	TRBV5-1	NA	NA	TGCGCCAGCAGCTTAGAGATGGACAGCACAGATACGCAGTATTTT	CASSLEMDSTDTQYF
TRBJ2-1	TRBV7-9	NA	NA	TGTGCCAGCAGCATCAGTACGGGAGAGCAGTTCTTC	CASSISTGEQFF
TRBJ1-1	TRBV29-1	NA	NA	TGCAGCGTTGAAGACGGGACCAACACTGAAGCTTTCTTT	CSVEDGTNTEAFF
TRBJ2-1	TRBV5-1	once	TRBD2	TGCGCCAGTAGACTAGCGGGAGCTATCTATGAGCAGTTCTTC	CASRLAGAIYEQFF
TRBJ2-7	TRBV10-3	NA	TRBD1	TGTGCCATCAGTGAGTCTGGACAGGGGGCCAGCAATGAGCAGTACTTC	CAISESGQGASNEQYF
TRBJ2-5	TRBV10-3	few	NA	TGTGCCATCAAAGTAGGAGAGACCCAGTACTTC	CAIKVGETQYF
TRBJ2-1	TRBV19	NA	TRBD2	TGTGCCAGTAGTATGCTGCCTAGCGGGGGCTACAATGAGCAGTTCTTC	CASSMLPSGGYNEQFF
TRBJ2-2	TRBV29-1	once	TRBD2	TGCAGCGTTCAGGGACTAGCGGGGGGGTACACCGAGGAGCTGTTTTTT	CSVQGLAGGYTEELFF
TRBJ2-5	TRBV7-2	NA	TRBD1	TGTGCCAGCAGCTTAGCCTTAACAGGGGGAGAGACCCAGTACTTC	CASSLALTGGETQYF
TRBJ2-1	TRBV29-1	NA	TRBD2	TGCAGCGTTGAAGCTAGCGGGAGTGGTGAGCAGTTCTTC	CSVEASGSGEQFF
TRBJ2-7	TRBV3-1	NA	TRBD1	TGTGCCAGCAGCCCCCGGGACAGGCCATCCTACGAGCAGTACTTC	CASSPRDRPSYEQYF
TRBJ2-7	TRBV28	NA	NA	TGTGCCAGTACCCTTCGGGGGATTTTCGACGAGCAGTACTTC	CASTLRGIFDEQYF
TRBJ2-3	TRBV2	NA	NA	TGTGCCAGCAGTGAAGGAACCGGATGGGGAACAGATACGCAGTATTTT	CASSEGTGWGTDTQYF
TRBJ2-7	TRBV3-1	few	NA	TGTGCCAGCAGCCCCTTCGGCGGGGCCTACGAGCAGTACTTC	CASSPFGGAYEQYF
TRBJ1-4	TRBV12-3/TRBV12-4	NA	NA	TGTGCCAGCAGTTTAGCCGTGACATCTGAAAAACTGTTTTTT	CASSLAVTSEKLFF
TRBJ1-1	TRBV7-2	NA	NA	TGTGCCAGCAGCACCCGACAGTCTGAAGCTTTCTTT	CASSTRQSEAFF
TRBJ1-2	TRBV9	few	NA	TGTGCCAGCAGCGTAGAGAGGGCAGACCAGAGCTACTATGGCTACACCTTC	CASSVERADQSYYGYTF
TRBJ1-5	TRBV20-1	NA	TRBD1	TGCAGTGCTGGCGACAGGGAGAATCAGCCCCAGCATTTT	CSAGDRENQPQHF
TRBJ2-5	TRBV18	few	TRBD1	TGTGCCAGCTCACCACCGGGACAGGGGGCAGGTGGAGAGACCCAGTACTTC	CASSPPGQGAGGETQYF